This T cell receptor (beta chain) was sequenced for a study of T-cell reconstitution after alpha-beta-depleted transplantation in children (dated by TCRdb to 2015 to 2016). About the study as a whole: Using TCR repertoire profiling, the study followed T-cell immune reconstitution in a quantitative way in children after TCRalphabeta/CD19-depleted allogeneic hematopoietic cell transplantation. The paper as a whole reports these results and caveats: The high TCRbeta diversity at day 60 in some patients was ascribed to recipient T cells and intrathymic progenitors that had survived conditioning. The apparently early alphabetaT-cell count recovery about two months after transplant was reportedly dependent on only several hundred rapidly expanded clones derived from non-depleted graft cells. The frequencies of hyperexpanded clones fell over the following months, and after one year, T-cell counts and TCRbeta diversity were mostly attributed to newly produced T cells.

There are 12 amino acids in the CDR3, from cysteine to phenylalanine inclusive. Just the 36-base CDR3 DNA is kept, in frame starting at base 1. Based on the germline V gene (reference sequence), the CDR1 and CDR2 sequences are DFQATT and SNEGSKA. Taken with the paper, the label for treatment or condition translates to: allogeneic hematopoietic cell transplantation with graft depleted of TCRalphabeta T cells and CD19 B cells. The children who served as transplant recipients had been given grafts of TCRalphabeta/CD19-depleted allogeneic hematopoietic cells. Library preparation employed PCR. TCRdb names Illumina HiSeq 2500 as the instrument used. TCR libraries were prepared with molecular barcoding, using unique molecular identifiers to normalize TCRbeta repertoire quantification. Using fastp at Q25 and MiXCR, TCRdb reprocessed the public reads and kept productive beta chains. Every entry covers one CDR3 protein and lists the most common genes and DNA from its rows. The sample includes more than 400,000 distinct CDR3 sequences, with about an eighth observed a single time. Of the sample, around 15% is held by the ten largest clones.

Only a few counts were recorded for this clonotype. Its antigen is still unknown. Per-base qualities were not stored, and no clone one base away is much larger. The receptor was isolated from a female patient aged 2-9 years who had a stem cell transplant for aplastic anemia, so the T cells may come from the graft donor. Rearrangement joined TRBV20-1 to TRBJ1-1, with an unclear D gene assignment. Source: PBMCs, mostly from graft donor cells, taken 180 days after TCRalphabeta/CD19-depleted stem cell transplant. The DNA reads as follows: TGCAGCGCTCGGACGGAGTCTACTAAAGCTTTCTTT. This gives the protein CSARTESTKAFF.